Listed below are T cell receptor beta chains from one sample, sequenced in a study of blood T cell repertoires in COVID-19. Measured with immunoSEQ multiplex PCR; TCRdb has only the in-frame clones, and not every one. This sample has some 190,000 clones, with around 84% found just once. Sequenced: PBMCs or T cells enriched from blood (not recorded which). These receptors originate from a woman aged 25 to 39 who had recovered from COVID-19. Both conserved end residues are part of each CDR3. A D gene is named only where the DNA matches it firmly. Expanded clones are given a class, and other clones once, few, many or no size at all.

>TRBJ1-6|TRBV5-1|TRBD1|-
TGCGCCAGCGCCTCCGGGACAGTGTATAATTCACCCCTCCACTTT
CASASGTVYNSPLHF
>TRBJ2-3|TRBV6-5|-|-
TGTGCCAGCAGTACACTGGGGGGAATCACAGATACGCAGTATTTT
CASSTLGGITDTQYF
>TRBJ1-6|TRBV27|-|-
TGTGCCAGCAGTCCATATCTGACAGTGACGGTTTATTCACCCCTCCACTTT
CASSPYLTVTVYSPLHF
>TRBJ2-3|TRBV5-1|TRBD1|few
TGCGCCAGCATAGAGGGGGCGGTCACAGATACGCAGTATTTT
CASIEGAVTDTQYF
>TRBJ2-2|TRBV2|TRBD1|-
TGTGCCAGCTTGAGGGGAGACAGGGGAACCGGGGAGCTGTTTTTT
CASLRGDRGTGELFF
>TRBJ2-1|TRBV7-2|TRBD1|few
TGTGCCAGCAGCTTAGCGCTTGGGACAGGGGCCTACAATGAGCAGTTCTTC
CASSLALGTGAYNEQFF
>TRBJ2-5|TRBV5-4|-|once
TGTGCCAGCAGCCCAGCCGGGGTGCGGTCAGAGACCCAGTACTTC
CASSPAGVRSETQYF
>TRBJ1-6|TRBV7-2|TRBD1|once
TGTGCCAGCAGCCTGGGACAGGGAGATAATTCACCCCTCCACTTT
CASSLGQGDNSPLHF
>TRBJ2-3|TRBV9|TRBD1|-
TGTGCCAGCAGCGCCGCAGACAGGGGGCGTTTCGTAGATACGCAGTATTTT
CASSAADRGRFVDTQYF
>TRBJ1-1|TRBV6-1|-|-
TGTGCCAGCAGTGAATTTACAACCTTGAACACTGAAGCTTTCTTT
CASSEFTTLNTEAFF
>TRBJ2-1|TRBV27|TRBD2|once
TGTGCCAGCAGTTACCCCTCGGTAGCGGGAGTGAATGAGCAGTTCTTC
CASSYPSVAGVNEQFF
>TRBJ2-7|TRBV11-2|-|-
TGTGCCAGCAGCTTACGGACAGCCTACGAGCAGTACTTC
CASSLRTAYEQYF
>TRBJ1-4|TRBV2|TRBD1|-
TGTGCCAGCAGTGAAGTAGGCCTTACAGGGGCTAATGAAAAACTGTTTTTT
CASSEVGLTGANEKLFF
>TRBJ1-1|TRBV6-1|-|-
TGTGCCAGCAGTGAATCGGGGGTTGGCGGCACTGAAGCTTTCTTT
CASSESGVGGTEAFF
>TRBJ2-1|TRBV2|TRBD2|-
TGTGCCAGTCATGGGACTAGCGGGTTTTTCAATGAGCAGTTCTTC
CASHGTSGFFNEQFF
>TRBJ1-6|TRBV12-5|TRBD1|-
TGTGCTAGCACGACAGGGGGAAATTCACCCCTCCACTTT
CASTTGGNSPLHF
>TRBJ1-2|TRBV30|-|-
TGTGCCTGGAGTGGGAGTCGGGGGTTCGATGGCTACACCTTC
CAWSGSRGFDGYTF
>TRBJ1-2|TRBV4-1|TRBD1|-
TGCGCCAGCAGCCAAGAGGTACGGCCGACAGGGGGATCCCACTATGGCTACACCTTC
CASSQEVRPTGGSHYGYTF
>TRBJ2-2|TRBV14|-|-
TGTGCCAGCAGCCTTATGACTAACTATGCTGGGACCGGGGAGCTGTTTTTT
CASSLMTNYAGTGELFF
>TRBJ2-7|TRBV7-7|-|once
TGTGCTAGCAGCTTCGGTCGAGGCTACGAGCAGTACTTC
CASSFGRGYEQYF
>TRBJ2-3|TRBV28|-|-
TGTGCCAGCAGTTCCCAGCGGACCAACACAGATACGCAGTATTTT
CASSSQRTNTDTQYF
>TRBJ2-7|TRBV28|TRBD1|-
TGTGCCAGAGAGGCGGCGGGACAGGCTATCTCCTACGAGCAGTACTTC
CAREAAGQAISYEQYF
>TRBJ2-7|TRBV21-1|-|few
TGTGCCAGCAGCCTCTTTGAGTACTTC
CASSLFEYF
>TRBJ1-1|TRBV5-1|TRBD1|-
TGCGCCAGCAGCTGGGGACAGGGGGTTATGGCTGAAGCTTTCTTT
CASSWGQGVMAEAFF
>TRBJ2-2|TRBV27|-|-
TGTGCCAGCAGTTTCCCGACACTCACCGGGGAGCTGTTTTTT
CASSFPTLTGELFF
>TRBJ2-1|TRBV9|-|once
TGTGCCACAACCCGGACAGCCTCGGCGAATGAGCAGTTCTTC
CATTRTASANEQFF
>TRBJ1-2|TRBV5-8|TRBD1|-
TGTGCCAGCAGCTCTTACGGACAGGGAGGCTCTTCCTATGGCTACACCTTC
CASSSYGQGGSSYGYTF
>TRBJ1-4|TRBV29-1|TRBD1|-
TGCAGCACCCGGGACAGTCAACATGAAAAACTGTTTTTT
CSTRDSQHEKLFF
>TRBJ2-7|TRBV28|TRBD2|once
TGTGCCAGCAGTTCCCCTTCAGGACTAGGATCCGCCGAGCAGTACTTC
CASSSPSGLGSAEQYF
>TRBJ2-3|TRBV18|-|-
TGTGCCAGCTCACCACGGGACTCAGGGCATACGCAGTATTTT
CASSPRDSGHTQYF
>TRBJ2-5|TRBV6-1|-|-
TGTGCCAGCAGTGATGACCGTCTTCCTGGGCGGACCCAGTACTTC
CASSDDRLPGRTQYF